These 31 T cell receptor beta chains share one sample of origin, sequenced in a study of blood T cell repertoires in COVID-19. Data came from immunoSEQ multiplex PCR; TCRdb stores just in-frame clones and leaves some out. The sample holds about 120,000 clones, about two thirds seen once. Specimen: peripheral blood. These receptor sequences come from a human donor with acute or convalescent COVID-19. The donor label of this sample is uncertain.

The chain carries TRBV18 and TRBJ2-2; 7 bases are a match to TRBD1. The CDR3 loop spans 17 amino acids. The ends lost 3 bases at V and 5 bases at J; junction bases unmatched: 12. Germline CDR1 and CDR2: KGHSH and LQKENI. The CDR3 DNA is TGTGCCAGCTCACCTCGACAGGGCGGTTTGAATACCGGGGAGCTGTTTTTT. Translation: CASSPRQGGLNTGELFF.

The chain joins TRBV7-9 to TRBJ2-1; D is undetermined. V lost 2 bases and J 3 bases, leaving 5 bases between the germline ends. The CDR3 spans 13 residues. The germline V gene has CDR1 SEHNR and CDR2 FQNEAQ (reference sequence). This chain's CDR3 is CASSLRSYNEQFF. CDR3 in DNA: TGTGCCAGCAGCTTACGTAGCTACAATGAGCAGTTCTTC. Full variable domain (missing parts from reference TRBV7-9 and TRBJ2-1): DTGVSQNPRHKITKRGQNVTFRCDPISEHNRLYWYRQTLGQGPEFLTYFQNEAQLEKSRLLSDRFSAERPKGSFSTLEIQRTEQGDSAMYLCASSLRSYNEQFFGPGTRLTVL.

The chain joins TRBV27 to TRBJ2-7, with D unclear. The V end lost 4 bases, the J end lost 2 bases, and 15 bases lay between the germline ends. This CDR3 contains 15 residues. From germline, CDR1 is MNHEY and CDR2 SMNVEV (reference sequence). This CDR3 reads CASSSRLKPPYEQYV. CDR3 nucleotide sequence: TGTGCCAGCAGTTCCAGATTAAAACCCCCCTACGAGCAGTACGTC.

The rearrangement links TRBV3-1 (or the pseudogene TRBV3-2) to TRBJ1-1; TRBD1 aligns across 8 bases. The CDR3 runs 13 residues. With V trimmed by 2 bases and J by 7 bases, 3 bases remained unmatched. The germline V gene encodes CDR1 LGHDT and CDR2 YNNKEL (reference sequence). The CDR3 here is CASSQTDRGEAFF. In nucleotides, the CDR3 is TGTGCCAGCAGCCAAACCGACAGGGGTGAAGCTTTCTTT.

V is TRBV5-1 and J is TRBJ2-7; a weak D match, TRBD2 (6 bases). Germline values: CDR1 SGHRS, CDR2 YFSETQ. With 4 bases removed from V and 2 bases from J, the gap between germline ends came to 13 bases. There are 14 residues in the CDR3. DNA for the CDR3: TGCGCCAGCAGCCCCGCGGGGTCAACCTACGAGCAGTACTTC. It translates to CASSPAGSTYEQYF.

The CDR3 region has the DNA TGTGCCAGCAGCCCAGGGGCCTTAAGGACCGGGGAGCTGTTTTTT. Translated, it gives CASSPGALRTGELFF. The chain has TRBV5-4 and TRBJ2-2, with D possibly being TRBD1 (6 bases). The CDR3 loop spans 15 amino acids. Per the germline V gene, CDR1 is SGHNT and CDR2 is YYREEE (reference sequence). V lost 4 bases and J 5 bases, leaving 15 bases between the germline ends.

This clone is a singleton in its sample. The chain links TRBV9 to TRBJ2-3; 13 bases align to TRBD2. V gave up 4 bases and J gave up 0 bases; unmatched junction bases: 8. Germline-derived CDR1 and CDR2 are SGDLS and YYNGEE. The CDR3 extends over 18 amino acids. CDR3 nucleotide sequence: TGTGCCAGCAGCTCCGGACTAGCGGGGGTCCTTAGCACAGATACGCAGTATTTT. This gives the protein CASSSGLAGVLSTDTQYF.

The table lists this clone with a few counts. The chain couples TRBV4-2 to TRBJ2-3, with D perhaps TRBD2 (6 bases). V lost 0 bases to trimming and J lost 5 bases, with 12 bases between them. The germline V gene encodes CDR1 LGHNA and CDR2 YNFKEQ. The CDR3 is made up of 15 amino acids. This chain's CDR3 is CASSQEAGFIDTQYF. Written as DNA, the CDR3 is TGTGCCAGCAGCCAAGAGGCGGGGTTCATAGATACGCAGTATTTT.

This clone was seen just once. The V and J genes are TRBV7-9 and TRBJ2-1; 11 bases map to TRBD2. Germline V CDR1 and CDR2: SEHNR, FQNEAQ (reference sequence). The CDR3 sequence is 15 residues long. J was trimmed by 7 bases and V by 0 bases; bases with no gene match: 2. CDR3 loop: CASSLALAGGNEQFF. CDR3 in DNA: TGTGCCAGCAGCTTAGCCCTAGCGGGGGGAAATGAGCAGTTCTTC.

The V and J genes are TRBV27 and TRBJ2-2; TRBD2 is a possible D gene (5 bases). The CDR3 covers 16 residues. The V and J ends lost 3 bases and 2 bases respectively, with 13 bases between them. Germline assignment: CDR1 MNHEY and CDR2 SMNVEV (reference sequence). CDR3 in amino acids: CASSLFGRTNTGELFF. For the CDR3, the DNA is TGTGCCAGCAGTTTGTTTGGGAGAACCAACACCGGGGAGCTGTTTTTT.

This chain's CDR3 is CASSYSGRGDSPLHF. In DNA, the CDR3 is TGTGCCAGCAGTTACTCTGGCAGGGGGGACTCACCCCTCCACTTT. This sequence joins TRBV6-5 and TRBJ1-6; 7 positions match TRBD1. This CDR3 has 15 residues. V was pared by 0 bases and J by 10 bases, with 6 bases of the junction left unmatched. Germline CDR1 is MNHEY and CDR2 is SVGAGI.

This clone was seen repeatedly, ten times or more. The chain links TRBV2 to TRBJ1-3, with TRBD1 as a possible D gene (6 bases). The CDR3 extends over 14 amino acids. Germline V CDR1 and CDR2: SNHLY, FYNNEI. The ends were cut back, 9 bases at V and 1 base at J, with 13 bases in the middle. Written as DNA, the CDR3 is TGTGCCAGTAAAAAGGGGGAATCTGGAAACACCATATATTTT. Amino acids: CASKKGESGNTIYF.

This clone has just a few counts. The chain couples TRBV4-2 to TRBJ1-6; D is perhaps TRBD1 (6 bases). The CDR3 runs 15 residues. Germline lookup yields CDR1 LGHNA and CDR2 YNFKEQ. With 5 bases removed from V and 10 bases from J, the gap between germline ends came to 18 bases. CDR3 bases: TGTGCCAGCAGCACAGGGACAAACGTGGGATCACCCCTCCACTTT. Its protein product is CASSTGTNVGSPLHF.

The V gene is TRBV7-9, the J gene TRBJ2-1, with D possibly being TRBD1 (5 bases). V was pared by 3 bases and J by 8 bases, with 11 bases between. The CDR3 is 13 amino acids. Germline V gene data show CDR1 as SEHNR and CDR2 as FQNEAQ (reference sequence). CDR3 residues: CASSFFQGDEQFF. The DNA of the CDR3 is TGTGCCAGCAGCTTTTTTCAGGGCGATGAGCAGTTCTTC. The complete variable domain, with remaining parts taken from reference TRBV7-9 and TRBJ2-1, reads DTGVSQNPRHKITKRGQNVTFRCDPISEHNRLYWYRQTLGQGPEFLTYFQNEAQLEKSRLLSDRFSAERPKGSFSTLEIQRTEQGDSAMYLCASSFFQGDEQFFGPGTRLTVL.

The chain combines TRBV18 with TRBJ1-2; 8 bases match TRBD1. The germline V gene has CDR1 KGHSH and CDR2 LQKENI. The V segment lost 0 bases and the J segment 4 bases; nucleotides outside the gene matches: 1. This CDR3 contains 14 residues. CDR3 loop: CASSPPDRGYGYTF. The DNA for the CDR3 is TGTGCCAGCTCACCACCTGACAGGGGCTATGGCTACACCTTC.

The chain has TRBV5-6 and TRBJ1-1; tentative D call: TRBD1 (6 bases). CDR3 length: 14 amino acids. The V and J ends lost 6 bases and 3 bases respectively, with 15 bases between them. Germline V lookup: CDR1 SGHDT, CDR2 YYEEEE. The CDR3 is CASTRGQFDTEAFF. The CDR3 coding sequence is TGTGCCAGCACCAGAGGACAGTTTGACACTGAAGCTTTCTTT.

This clone was seen more than once but under ten times. The J gene is TRBJ1-6, the V gene TRBV11-2; 7 bases agree with TRBD1. V was pared by 6 bases and J by 6 bases, with 8 bases of the junction left unmatched. The CDR3 sequence is 15 residues long. The germline gives CDR1 SGHAT, CDR2 FQNNGV. The CDR3 DNA is TGTGCCAGCAGTCGACAGGGTGGGAGTAATTCACCCCTCCACTTT. It encodes CASSRQGGSNSPLHF.

This clone is classed as medium-sized. The chain employs TRBV5-1 and TRBJ2-5; no definite D call. Deletions cut 4 bases from V and 2 bases from J, with 3 bases between. Germline CDR1 and CDR2: SGHRS and YFSETQ. The CDR3 consists of 11 residues. This chain's CDR3 is CASSRQETQYF. DNA of the CDR3: TGCGCCAGCAGCCGTCAAGAGACCCAGTACTTC.

The J gene is TRBJ2-3, the V gene TRBV5-5; D gene unclear. Germline assignment: CDR1 SGHKS and CDR2 YYEKEE (reference sequence). The V gene lost 3 bases and the J gene lost 3 bases, with 11 bases spanning the gap. The CDR3 is 14 amino acids. The CDR3 protein is CASSSVAITDTQYF. CDR3 DNA sequence: TGTGCCAGCAGCTCTGTAGCCATAACAGATACGCAGTATTTT. The full variable domain, with the rest looked up from reference TRBV5-5 and TRBJ2-3, is DAGVTQSPTHLIKTRGQQVTLRCSPISGHKSVSWYQQVLGQGPQFIFQYYEKEERGRGNFPDRFSARQFPNYSSELNVNALLLGDSALYLCASSSVAITDTQYFGPGTRLTVL.

The chain joins TRBV5-1 to TRBJ2-1, with 8 bases identical to TRBD1. The length of the CDR3 is 18 residues. Germline CDR1 reads SGHRS; CDR2 reads YFSETQ. J was trimmed by 1 base and V by 0 bases; bases with no gene match: 9. CDR3 amino acids: CASSLARQGARSYNEQFF. The CDR3 bases are TGCGCCAGCAGCTTGGCGAGGCAGGGGGCGAGGTCCTACAATGAGCAGTTCTTC.

The V gene is TRBV5-1, the J gene TRBJ1-4; no clear D gene. Germline V gives CDR1 SGHRS, CDR2 YFSETQ. The CDR3 has 14 amino acids. V was trimmed by 6 bases and J by 4 bases, leaving 13 bases between them. The CDR3 region has the DNA TGCGCCAGCAACAGCGGCAGCCTTAATGAAAAACTGTTTTTT. Its protein product is CASNSGSLNEKLFF.

This chain joins TRBV20-1 and TRBJ1-1, with a tentative D call TRBD1 (5 bases). The V gene's germline CDR1 is DFQATT and CDR2 SNEGSKA (reference sequence). Trimming removed 1 base from V and 6 bases from J, with 6 bases in between. The CDR3 runs to 11 residues. The CDR3 nucleotides read TGCAGTGCTAGAGGGGGGGCTGAAGCTTTCTTT. The encoded protein is CSARGGAEAFF.

J is TRBJ1-2 and V is TRBV19; unclear D gene. The V end lost 2 bases, the J end lost 4 bases, and 17 bases lay between the germline ends. This CDR3 comprises 16 residues. The germline V gene has CDR1 LNHDA and CDR2 SQIVND (reference sequence). In DNA, the CDR3 is TGTGCCAGTAGTATAAGTCCAGCTCAGGTCAGCTATGGCTACACCTTC. It specifies CASSISPAQVSYGYTF.

As concerns this clone: Other DNA sequences in this specimen translate into the identical CDR3. V gene TRBV9 combines with J gene TRBJ2-7; D is undetermined. Germline assignment: CDR1 SGDLS and CDR2 YYNGEE. CDR3 size: 14 residues. V lost 0 bases and J lost 1, with 8 bases in between. The CDR3 protein is CASSVGSGSYEQYF. CDR3 DNA sequence: TGTGCCAGCAGCGTAGGTTCCGGTTCCTACGAGCAGTACTTC.

This rearrangement joins TRBV18 to TRBJ1-2; 10 positions match TRBD1. The V segment lost 3 bases and the J segment 6 bases; nucleotides outside the gene matches: 7. Per the germline V gene, CDR1 is KGHSH and CDR2 is LQKENI. The CDR3 contains 15 residues. The CDR3 DNA reads TGTGCCAGCTCACCTTCGACAGGGGGCGAAGATGGCTACACCTTC. Translating gives CASSPSTGGEDGYTF.

This clone was recorded many times. This chain joins TRBV19 and TRBJ1-2; 9 positions agree with TRBD1. This CDR3 contains 14 residues. CDR1 and CDR2 (germline): LNHDA, SQIVND (reference sequence). The V segment lost 3 bases and the J segment 7 bases; nucleotides outside the gene matches: 6. The chain's CDR3 is CASSMGQGGPGYTF. The DNA for the CDR3 is TGTGCCAGTAGTATGGGACAGGGAGGGCCTGGCTACACCTTC.

The chain joins TRBV2 to TRBJ1-3; D unresolved. The CDR3 sequence is 11 residues long. Trimming removed 8 bases from V and 4 bases from J, with 6 bases in between. The germline V gene encodes CDR1 SNHLY and CDR2 FYNNEI. The CDR3 DNA reads TGTGCCAGCTCCCAGGGAAACACCATATATTTT. It specifies CASSQGNTIYF.

The chain has TRBV18 and TRBJ1-5; 11 nucleotides align to TRBD1. J gave up 2 bases and V 6 bases, and 9 bases lay outside the gene matches. Germline V lookup: CDR1 KGHSH, CDR2 LQKENI. CDR3 size: 17 residues. CDR3 sequence (DNA): TGTGCCAGCTCCCCATACGTGGGACAGGGGGGCAATCAGCCCCAGCATTTT. Amino acid sequence: CASSPYVGQGGNQPQHF.

This chain links TRBV5-1 with TRBJ1-1; D is perhaps TRBD1 (6 bases). The germline CDR1 and CDR2 sequences are SGHRS and YFSETQ. The length of the CDR3 is 16 residues. V was pared by 0 bases and J by 1 base, with 13 bases between. The CDR3 DNA reads as TGCGCCAGCAGCTTGGGTTCCCCCAGGGGGAACACTGAAGCTTTCTTT. It is translated as CASSLGSPRGNTEAFF.

As for this clone: The same CDR3 arises from other DNA sequences in this sample as well. This chain connects TRBV11-2 to TRBJ2-6; 9 nucleotides match TRBD1. Germline V CDR1 and CDR2: SGHAT, FQNNGV. This CDR3 comprises 16 residues. V dropped 8 bases and J dropped 0; count of bases not matched to a gene: 5. CDR3 nucleotide sequence: TGTGCCAGCCGGGACAGGGCGAACTCTGGGGCCAACGTCCTGACTTTC. This encodes CASRDRANSGANVLTF.

V and J are TRBV6-5 and TRBJ1-5, with 8 bases identical to TRBD1. From germline, CDR1 is MNHEY and CDR2 SVGAGI. Germline trimming cut 6 bases from V and 6 bases from J; bases unmatched to any gene: 7. The CDR3 length is 14 residues. CDR3 in amino acids: CASRMTGVGQPQHF. CDR3 DNA: TGTGCCAGCAGGATGACAGGGGTTGGTCAGCCCCAGCATTTT.